The clone carrying this T cell receptor beta chain was detected only a few times. The data originate from a study of blood T cell repertoires in COVID-19. Across the study: Researchers got acute and convalescent COVID-19 samples from the United States, Italy and Spain. T cells, B-cell-depleted T cells, or PBMCs provided the cDNA or gDNA that served as material.

The V and J ends lost 7 bases and 10 bases, in that order; junction bases with no gene match: 16. CDR3 length: 15 residues. Germline-derived CDR1 and CDR2 are LNHDA and SQIVND (reference sequence). Authors' data handling: Reference gene primer amplification in the assay estimated nucleated cell counts. TCRdb keeps only in-frame clones here, not all; method: immunoSEQ multiplex PCR. The V and J calls and clone size are taken from that table; D and trimming were inferred from the DNA. Of fewer than 150,000 clones in the sample, approximately 80% were seen once. The sequence derives from a woman aged 50 to 60 with acute or convalescent COVID-19. This chain links TRBV19 with TRBJ1-1; 9 bases map to TRBD1. Input material: peripheral blood. The CDR3 protein is CASTTLQGAVVAAFF. CDR3 in DNA: TGTGCCAGTACTACCTTACAGGGGGCAGTTGTTGCAGCTTTCTTT.